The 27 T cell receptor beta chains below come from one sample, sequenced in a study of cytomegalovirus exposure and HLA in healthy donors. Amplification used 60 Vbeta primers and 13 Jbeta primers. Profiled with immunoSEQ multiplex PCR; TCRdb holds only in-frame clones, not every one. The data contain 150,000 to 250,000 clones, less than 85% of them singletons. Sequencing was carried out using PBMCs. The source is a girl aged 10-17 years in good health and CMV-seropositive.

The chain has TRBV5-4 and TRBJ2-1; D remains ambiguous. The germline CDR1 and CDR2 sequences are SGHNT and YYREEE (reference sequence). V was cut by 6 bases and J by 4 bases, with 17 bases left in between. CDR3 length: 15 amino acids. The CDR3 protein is CASTRERAGYNEQFF. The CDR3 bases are TGTGCCAGCACCCGCGAGCGAGCTGGGTACAATGAGCAGTTCTTC.

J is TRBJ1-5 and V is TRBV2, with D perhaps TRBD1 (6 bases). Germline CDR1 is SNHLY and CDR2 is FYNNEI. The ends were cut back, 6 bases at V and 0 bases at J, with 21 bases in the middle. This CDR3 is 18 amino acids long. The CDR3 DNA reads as TGTGCCAGCAGATTATACGACAGGAGGCCTTATAGCAATCAGCCCCAGCATTTT. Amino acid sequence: CASRLYDRRPYSNQPQHF.

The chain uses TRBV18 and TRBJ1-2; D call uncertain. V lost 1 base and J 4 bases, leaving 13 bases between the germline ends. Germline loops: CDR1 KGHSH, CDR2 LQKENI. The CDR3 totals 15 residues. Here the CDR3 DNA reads TGTGCCAGCTCACCACTGTCAGGTGACGGCTATGGCTACACCTTC. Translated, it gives CASSPLSGDGYGYTF. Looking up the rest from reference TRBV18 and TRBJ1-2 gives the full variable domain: NAGVMQNPRHLVRRRGQEARLRCSPMKGHSHVYWYRQLPEEGLKFMVYLQKENIIDESGMPKERFSAEFPKEGPSILRIQQVVRGDSAAYFCASSPLSGDGYGYTFGSGTRLTVV.

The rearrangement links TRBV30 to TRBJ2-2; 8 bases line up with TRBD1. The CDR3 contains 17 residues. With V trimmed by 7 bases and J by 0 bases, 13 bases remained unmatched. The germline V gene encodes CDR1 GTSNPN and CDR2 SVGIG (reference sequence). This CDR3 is CASKAGGYGTNTGELFF. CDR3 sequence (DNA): TGTGCCTCAAAGGCAGGGGGCTACGGGACGAACACCGGGGAGCTGTTTTTT.

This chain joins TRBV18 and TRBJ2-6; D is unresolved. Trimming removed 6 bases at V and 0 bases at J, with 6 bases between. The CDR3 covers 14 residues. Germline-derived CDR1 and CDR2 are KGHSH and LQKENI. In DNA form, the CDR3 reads TGTGCCAGCTCCCATAGCTCTGGGGCCAACGTCCTGACTTTC. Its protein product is CASSHSSGANVLTF.

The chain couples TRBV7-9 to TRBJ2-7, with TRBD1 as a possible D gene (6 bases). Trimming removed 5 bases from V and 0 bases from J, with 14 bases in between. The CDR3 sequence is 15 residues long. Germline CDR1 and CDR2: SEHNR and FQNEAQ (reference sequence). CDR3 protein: CASSPRQARSYEQYF. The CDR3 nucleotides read TGTGCCAGCAGCCCACGACAGGCCCGCTCCTACGAGCAGTACTTC.

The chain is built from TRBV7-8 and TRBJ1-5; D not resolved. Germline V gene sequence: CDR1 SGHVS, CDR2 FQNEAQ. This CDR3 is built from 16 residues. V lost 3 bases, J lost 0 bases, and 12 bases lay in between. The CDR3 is CASSFSNSNSNQPQHF. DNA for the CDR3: TGTGCCAGCAGCTTTTCAAACAGCAATAGCAATCAGCCCCAGCATTTT.

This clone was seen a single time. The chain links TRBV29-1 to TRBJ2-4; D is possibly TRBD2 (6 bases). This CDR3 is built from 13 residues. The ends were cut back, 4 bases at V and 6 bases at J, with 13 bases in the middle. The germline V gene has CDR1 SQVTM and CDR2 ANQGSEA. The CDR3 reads CSVGEAQGNIQYF. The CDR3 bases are TGCAGCGTTGGGGAGGCCCAAGGAAACATTCAGTACTTC.

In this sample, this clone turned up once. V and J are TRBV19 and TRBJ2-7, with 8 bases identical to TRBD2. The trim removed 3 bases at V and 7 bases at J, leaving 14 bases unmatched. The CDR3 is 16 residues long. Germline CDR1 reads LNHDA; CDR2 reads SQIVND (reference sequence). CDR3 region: CASSIAIGLAASEQYF. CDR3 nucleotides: TGTGCCAGTAGTATCGCCATTGGACTAGCAGCCAGTGAGCAGTACTTC.

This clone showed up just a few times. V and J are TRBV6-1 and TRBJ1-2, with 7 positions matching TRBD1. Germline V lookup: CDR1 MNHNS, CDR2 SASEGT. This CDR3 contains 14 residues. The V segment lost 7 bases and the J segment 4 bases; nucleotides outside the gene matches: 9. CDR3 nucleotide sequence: TGTGCCAGCAACCCCGGGGGACAGCCCTATGGCTACACCTTC. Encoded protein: CASNPGGQPYGYTF.

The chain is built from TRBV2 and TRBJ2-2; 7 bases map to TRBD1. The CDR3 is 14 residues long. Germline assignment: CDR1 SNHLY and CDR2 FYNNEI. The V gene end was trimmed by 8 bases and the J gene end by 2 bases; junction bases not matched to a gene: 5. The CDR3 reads CASSTGVNTGELFF. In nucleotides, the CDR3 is TGTGCCAGCTCCACAGGGGTTAACACCGGGGAGCTGTTTTTT.

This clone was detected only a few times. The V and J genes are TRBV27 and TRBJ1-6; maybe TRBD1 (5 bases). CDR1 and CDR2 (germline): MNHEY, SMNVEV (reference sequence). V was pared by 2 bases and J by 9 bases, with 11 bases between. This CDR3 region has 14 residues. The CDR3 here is CASSLQGFRSPLHF. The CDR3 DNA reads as TGTGCCAGCAGTTTACAGGGATTCCGTTCACCCCTCCACTTT.

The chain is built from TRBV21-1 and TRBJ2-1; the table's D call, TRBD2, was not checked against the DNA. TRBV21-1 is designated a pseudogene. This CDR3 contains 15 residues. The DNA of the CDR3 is TGTGCCAGCAGCAATAGTCTAGCGGGGATCAATGAGCAGTTCTTC. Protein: CASSNSLAGINEQFF.

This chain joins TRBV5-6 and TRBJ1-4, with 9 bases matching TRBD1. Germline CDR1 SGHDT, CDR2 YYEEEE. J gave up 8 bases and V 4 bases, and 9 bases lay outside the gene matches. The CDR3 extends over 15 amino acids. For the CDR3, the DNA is TGTGCCAGCAGCCGGGACAGGGCTGGACGGGAAAAACTGTTTTTT. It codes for CASSRDRAGREKLFF.

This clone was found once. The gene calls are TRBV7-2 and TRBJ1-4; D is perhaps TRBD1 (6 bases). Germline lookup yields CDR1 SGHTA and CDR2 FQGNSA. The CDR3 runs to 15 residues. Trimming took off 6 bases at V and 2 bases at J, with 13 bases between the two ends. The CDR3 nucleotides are TGTGCCAGCAGTTTACAAACAGGGACTAATGAAAAACTGTTTTTT. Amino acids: CASSLQTGTNEKLFF.

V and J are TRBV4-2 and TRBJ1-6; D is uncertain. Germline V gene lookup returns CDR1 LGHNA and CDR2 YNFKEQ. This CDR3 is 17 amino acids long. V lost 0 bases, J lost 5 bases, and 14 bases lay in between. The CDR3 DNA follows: TGTGCCAGCAGCCAAGATCGGGGATGGGGTAATAATTCACCCCTCCACTTT. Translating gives CASSQDRGWGNNSPLHF.

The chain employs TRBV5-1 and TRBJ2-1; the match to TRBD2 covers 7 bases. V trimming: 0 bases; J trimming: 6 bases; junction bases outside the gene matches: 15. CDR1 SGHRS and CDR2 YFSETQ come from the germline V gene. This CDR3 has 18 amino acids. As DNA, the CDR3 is TGCGCCAGCAGCTTGGGTGGGGGACTGGGGGGGAAAGCCAATGAGCAGTTCTTC. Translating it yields CASSLGGGLGGKANEQFF.

The CDR3 sequence: CASSRPGQYNEQFF. The CDR3 DNA is TGTGCCAGCAGTCGACCTGGACAGTACAATGAGCAGTTCTTC. This chain uses TRBV27 with TRBJ2-1; a possible D gene is TRBD1 (6 bases). V lost 5 bases and J 4 bases, leaving 12 bases between the germline ends. CDR1 is MNHEY, CDR2 SMNVEV, per germline (reference sequence). The CDR3 is 14 amino acids.

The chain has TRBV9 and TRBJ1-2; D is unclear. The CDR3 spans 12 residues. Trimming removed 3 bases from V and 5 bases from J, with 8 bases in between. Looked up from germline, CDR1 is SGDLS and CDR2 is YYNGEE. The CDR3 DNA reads TGTGCCAGCAGCGCCGAGGGATATGGCTACACCTTC. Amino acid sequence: CASSAEGYGYTF.

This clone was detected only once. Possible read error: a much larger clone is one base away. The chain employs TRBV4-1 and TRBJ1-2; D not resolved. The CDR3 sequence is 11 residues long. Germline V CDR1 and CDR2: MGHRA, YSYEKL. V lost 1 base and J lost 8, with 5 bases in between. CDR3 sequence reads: CASSQGEGYTF. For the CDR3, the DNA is TGCGCCAGCAGCCAAGGAGAGGGCTACACCTTC.

Here the CDR3 reads CASSLGGETEAFF. Written as DNA, the CDR3 is TGTGCCAGCAGCTTAGGGGGGGAAACTGAAGCTTTCTTT. The gene calls are TRBV7-2 and TRBJ1-1; D possibly corresponds to TRBD1 (5 bases). V shed 1 base and J shed 5 bases, with 8 bases lying between them. Per germline, CDR1 SGHTA and CDR2 FQGNSA. The CDR3 is made up of 13 amino acids.

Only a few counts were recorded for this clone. CDR3 in DNA: TGCGCCAGCAGCTTTGACAGGGTTACGCCCGGGGAGCTGTTTTTT. It codes for CASSFDRVTPGELFF. The V call is TRBV5-1, the J call TRBJ2-2, with 7 bases aligning to TRBD1. The CDR3 contains 15 residues. V gave up 2 bases and J gave up 6 bases; unmatched junction bases: 7. The germline CDR1 and CDR2 sequences are SGHRS and YFSETQ.

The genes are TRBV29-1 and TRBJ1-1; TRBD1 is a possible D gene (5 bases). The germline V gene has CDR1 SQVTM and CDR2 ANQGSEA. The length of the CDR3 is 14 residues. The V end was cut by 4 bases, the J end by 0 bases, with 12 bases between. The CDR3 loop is CSVAKGLLNTEAFF. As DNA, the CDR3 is TGCAGCGTTGCTAAGGGACTCCTGAACACTGAAGCTTTCTTT.

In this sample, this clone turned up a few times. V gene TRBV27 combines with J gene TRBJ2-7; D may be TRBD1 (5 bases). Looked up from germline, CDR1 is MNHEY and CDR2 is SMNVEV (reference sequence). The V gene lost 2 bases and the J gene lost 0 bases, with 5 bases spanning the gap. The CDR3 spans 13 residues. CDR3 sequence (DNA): TGTGCCAGCAGTTTACAGGGCTCCTACGAGCAGTACTTC. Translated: CASSLQGSYEQYF.

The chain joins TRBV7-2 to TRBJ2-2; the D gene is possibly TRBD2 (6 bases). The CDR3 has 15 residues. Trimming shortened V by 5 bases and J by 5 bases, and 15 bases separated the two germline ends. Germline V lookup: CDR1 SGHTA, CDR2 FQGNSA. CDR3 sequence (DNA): TGTGCCAGCAGCCCGGGGGACCCCAGGACCGGGGAGCTGTTTTTT. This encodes CASSPGDPRTGELFF.

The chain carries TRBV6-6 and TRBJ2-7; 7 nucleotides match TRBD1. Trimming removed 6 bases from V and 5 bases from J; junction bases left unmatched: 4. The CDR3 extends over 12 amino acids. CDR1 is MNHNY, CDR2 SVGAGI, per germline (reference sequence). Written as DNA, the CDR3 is TGTGCCAGCAGAGTCACAGGGGACGAGCAGTACTTC. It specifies CASRVTGDEQYF.

The CDR3 spells CASGLGGSYEQYF. The CDR3 DNA is TGTGCTAGTGGTTTGGGAGGGTCCTACGAGCAGTACTTC. The chain employs TRBV12-5 and TRBJ2-7; D possibly corresponds to TRBD2 (5 bases). The V end was cut by 1 base, the J end by 1 base, with 5 bases between. CDR3 length: 13 amino acids. The V gene's germline CDR1 is LGHNT and CDR2 FRNRAP.